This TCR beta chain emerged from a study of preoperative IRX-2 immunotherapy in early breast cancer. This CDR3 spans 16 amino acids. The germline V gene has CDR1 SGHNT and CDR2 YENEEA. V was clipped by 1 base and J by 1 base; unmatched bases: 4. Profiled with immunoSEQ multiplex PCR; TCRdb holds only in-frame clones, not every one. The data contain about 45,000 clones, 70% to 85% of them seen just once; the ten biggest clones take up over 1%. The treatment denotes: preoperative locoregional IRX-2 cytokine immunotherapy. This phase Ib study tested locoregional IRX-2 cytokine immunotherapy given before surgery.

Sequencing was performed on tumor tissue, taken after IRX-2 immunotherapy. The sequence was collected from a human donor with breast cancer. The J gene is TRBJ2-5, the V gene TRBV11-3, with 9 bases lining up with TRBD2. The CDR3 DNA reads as TGTGCCAGCAGCTTAGGGTGGCGGGGGGGCCAAGAGACCCAGTACTTC. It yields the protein CASSLGWRGGQETQYF.